This TCR beta chain was captured by sequencing in a study of regulatory T cells in long-lasting Graves disease. Time point in this sample: newly diagnosed GD, antithyroid drugs for less than 3 months. Construction of the TCR library relied on RNA isolated from PBMCs. Investigators prepared the TCR beta libraries by applying iRepertoire HTBI primers and Arm-PCR of CDR3 regions. TCRdb passed the multiplex PCR reads through MiXCR, listing each CDR3 protein once. This table holds approximately 480,000 distinct CDR3 sequences, about 16% found once. This sample also belongs to another study, concerning T cells in Graves' hyperthyroidism and ophthalmopathy.

The source of this sequence is a man aged 40-55 years with Graves disease. The material was peripheral blood mononuclear cells (PBMCs), obtained at new diagnosis, from a patient treated with antithyroid drugs.

For the CDR3, the DNA is TGTGCCAGCAGTGAAGCGGGACAACAAGAGACCCAGTACTTC. Its protein product is CASSEAGQQETQYF. The chain recombines TRBV6-1 with TRBJ2-5; the D gene is possibly TRBD1 (6 bases). From germline, CDR1 is MNHNS and CDR2 SASEGT. CDR3 length: 14 amino acids. Between the trimmed V and J ends, which lost 0 bases and 2 bases, there was a span of 7 bases.